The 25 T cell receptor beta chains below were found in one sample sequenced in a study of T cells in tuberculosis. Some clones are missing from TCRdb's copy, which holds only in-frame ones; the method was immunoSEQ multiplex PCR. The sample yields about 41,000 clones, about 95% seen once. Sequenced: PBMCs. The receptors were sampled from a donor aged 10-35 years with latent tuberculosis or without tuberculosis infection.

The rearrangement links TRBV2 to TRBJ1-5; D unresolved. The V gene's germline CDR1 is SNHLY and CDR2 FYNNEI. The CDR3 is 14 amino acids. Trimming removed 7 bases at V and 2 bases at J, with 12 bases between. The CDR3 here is CASMRGFGNQPQHF. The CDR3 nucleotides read TGTGCCAGCATGAGAGGGTTCGGCAATCAGCCCCAGCATTTT. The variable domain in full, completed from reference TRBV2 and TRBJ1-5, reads EPEVTQTPSHQVTQMGQEVILRCVPISNHLYFYWYRQILGQKVEFLVSFYNNEISEKSEIFDDQFSVERPDGSNFTLKIRSTKLEDSAMYFCASMRGFGNQPQHFGDGTRLSIL.

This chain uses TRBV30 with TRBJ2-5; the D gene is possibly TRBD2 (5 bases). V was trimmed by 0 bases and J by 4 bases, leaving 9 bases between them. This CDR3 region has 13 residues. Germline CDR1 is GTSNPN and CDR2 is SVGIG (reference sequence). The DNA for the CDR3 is TGTGCCTGGAGTGTAGACGGAGGAGAGACCCAGTACTTC. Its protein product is CAWSVDGGETQYF.

CDR3 sequence: CASSLQASFSEQYF. For the CDR3, the DNA is TGCGCCAGCAGCTTGCAGGCTAGCTTTTCCGAGCAGTACTTC. The J gene is TRBJ2-7, the V gene TRBV5-1, with TRBD2 as a possible D gene (5 bases). This CDR3 spans 14 amino acids. V was cut by 1 base and J by 6 bases, with 14 bases left in between. Germline V gene sequence: CDR1 SGHRS, CDR2 YFSETQ.

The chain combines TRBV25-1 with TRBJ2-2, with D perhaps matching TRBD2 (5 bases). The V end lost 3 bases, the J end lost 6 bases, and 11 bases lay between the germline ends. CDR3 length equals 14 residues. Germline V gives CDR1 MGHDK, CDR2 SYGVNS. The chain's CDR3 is CASSEASWPGELFF. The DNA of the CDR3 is TGTGCCAGCAGTGAGGCTAGCTGGCCCGGGGAGCTGTTTTTT.

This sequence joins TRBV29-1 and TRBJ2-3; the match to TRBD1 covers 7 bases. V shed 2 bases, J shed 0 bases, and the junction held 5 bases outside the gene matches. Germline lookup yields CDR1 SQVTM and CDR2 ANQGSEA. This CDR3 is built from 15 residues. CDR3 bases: TGCAGCGTTGAAACCGGGACAGATAGCACAGATACGCAGTATTTT. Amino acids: CSVETGTDSTDTQYF.

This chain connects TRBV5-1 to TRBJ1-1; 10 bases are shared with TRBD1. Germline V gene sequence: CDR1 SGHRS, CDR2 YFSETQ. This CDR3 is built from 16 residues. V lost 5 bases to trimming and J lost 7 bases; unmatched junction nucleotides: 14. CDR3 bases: TGCGCCAGCAGGTTCTGGACAGGGGGTCCTGGGATTGAAGCTTTCTTT. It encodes CASRFWTGGPGIEAFF.

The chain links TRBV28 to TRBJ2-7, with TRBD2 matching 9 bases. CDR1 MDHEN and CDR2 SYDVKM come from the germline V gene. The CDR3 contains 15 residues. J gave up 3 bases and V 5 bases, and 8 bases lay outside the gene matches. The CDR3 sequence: CASSAPGLAVYEQYF. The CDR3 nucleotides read TGTGCCAGCAGTGCCCCGGGACTAGCCGTCTACGAGCAGTACTTC.

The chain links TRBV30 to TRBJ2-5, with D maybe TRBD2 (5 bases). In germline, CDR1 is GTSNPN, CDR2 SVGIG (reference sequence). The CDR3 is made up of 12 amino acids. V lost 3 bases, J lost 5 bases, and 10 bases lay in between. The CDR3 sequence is CAWSHSGETQYF. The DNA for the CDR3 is TGTGCCTGGAGCCACTCGGGGGAGACCCAGTACTTC. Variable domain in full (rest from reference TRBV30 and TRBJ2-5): SQTIHQWPATLVQPVGSPLSLECTVEGTSNPNLYWYRQAAGRGLQLLFYSVGIGQISSEVPQNLSASRPQDRQFILSSKKLLLSDSGFYLCAWSHSGETQYFGPGTRLLVL.

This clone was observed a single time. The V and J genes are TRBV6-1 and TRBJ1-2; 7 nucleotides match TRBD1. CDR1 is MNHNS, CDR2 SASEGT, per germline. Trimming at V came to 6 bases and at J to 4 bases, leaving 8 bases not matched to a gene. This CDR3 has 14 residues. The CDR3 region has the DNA TGTGCCAGCAGGTCCGACAGGGCTTCCTATGGCTACACCTTC. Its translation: CASRSDRASYGYTF.

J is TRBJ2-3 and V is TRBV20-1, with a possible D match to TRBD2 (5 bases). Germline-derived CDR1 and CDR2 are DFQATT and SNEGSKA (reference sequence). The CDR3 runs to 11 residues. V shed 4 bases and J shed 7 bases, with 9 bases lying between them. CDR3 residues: CSAMSGYTQYF. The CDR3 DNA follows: TGCAGTGCTATGAGCGGATATACGCAGTATTTT.

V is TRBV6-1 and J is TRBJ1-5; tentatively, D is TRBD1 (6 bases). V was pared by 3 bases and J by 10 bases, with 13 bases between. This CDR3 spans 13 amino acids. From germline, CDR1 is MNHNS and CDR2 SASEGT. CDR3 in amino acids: CASSDTQGTPQHF. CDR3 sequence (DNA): TGTGCCAGCAGTGATACACAGGGTACTCCCCAGCATTTT.

In DNA form, the CDR3 reads TGTGCTAGTGGGGCCAAGCGGGGGGCGTCCTACAATGAGCAGTTCTTC. Protein product: CASGAKRGASYNEQFF. The chain combines TRBV12-5 with TRBJ2-1, with 9 bases identical to TRBD2. Germline V gene sequence: CDR1 LGHNT, CDR2 FRNRAP. J lost 1 base, V lost 6 bases, and 7 bases had no gene match. The CDR3 sequence is 16 residues long.

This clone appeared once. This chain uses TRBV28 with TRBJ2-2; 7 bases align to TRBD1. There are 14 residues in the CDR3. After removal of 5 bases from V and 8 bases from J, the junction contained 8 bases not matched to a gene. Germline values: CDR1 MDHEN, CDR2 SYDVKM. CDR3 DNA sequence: TGTGCCAGCAGTCCTGACAGGGTAGCTGGGGAGCTGTTTTTT. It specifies CASSPDRVAGELFF.

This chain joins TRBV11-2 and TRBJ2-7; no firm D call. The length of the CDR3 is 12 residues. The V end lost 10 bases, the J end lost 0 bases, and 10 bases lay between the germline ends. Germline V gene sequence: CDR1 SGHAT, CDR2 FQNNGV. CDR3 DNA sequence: TGTGCCACCCTAGGCCCCTCCTACGAGCAGTACTTC. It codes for CATLGPSYEQYF.

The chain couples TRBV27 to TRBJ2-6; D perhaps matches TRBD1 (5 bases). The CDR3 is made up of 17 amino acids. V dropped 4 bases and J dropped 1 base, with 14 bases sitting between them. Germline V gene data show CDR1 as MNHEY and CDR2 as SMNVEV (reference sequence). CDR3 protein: CASSSGFGLSGANVLTF. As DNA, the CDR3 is TGTGCCAGCAGTTCAGGGTTTGGTCTTTCTGGGGCCAACGTCCTGACTTTC.

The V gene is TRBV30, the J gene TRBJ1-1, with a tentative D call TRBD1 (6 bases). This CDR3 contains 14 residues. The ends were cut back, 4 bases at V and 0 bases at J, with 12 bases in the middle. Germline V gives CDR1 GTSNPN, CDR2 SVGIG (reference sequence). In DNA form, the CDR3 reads TGTGCCTGGACCCGGGGACAAATGAACACTGAAGCTTTCTTT. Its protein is CAWTRGQMNTEAFF.

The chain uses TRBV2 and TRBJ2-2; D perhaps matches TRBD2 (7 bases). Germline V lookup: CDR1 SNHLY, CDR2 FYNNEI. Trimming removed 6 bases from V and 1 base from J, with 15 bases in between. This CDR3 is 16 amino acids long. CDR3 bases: TGTGCCAGCAGGGGGGGGCCGACGCTGAACACCGGGGAGCTGTTTTTT. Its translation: CASRGGPTLNTGELFF.

This chain's CDR3 is CASSPRQGPSNYGYTF. The CDR3 DNA sequence: TGTGCCAGCAGCCCACGACAGGGTCCTTCCAACTATGGCTACACCTTC. The rearrangement uses TRBV9 and TRBJ1-2; 7 nucleotides agree with TRBD1. Germline V gene lookup returns CDR1 SGDLS and CDR2 YYNGEE. V gave up 4 bases and J gave up 2 bases; unmatched junction bases: 11. This CDR3 has 16 amino acids. Drawing the rest from reference TRBV9 and TRBJ1-2, the complete variable domain is DSGVTQTPKHLITATGQRVTLRCSPRSGDLSVYWYQQSLDQGLQFLIQYYNGEERAKGNILERFSAQQFPDLHSELNLSSLELGDSALYFCASSPRQGPSNYGYTFGSGTRLTVV.

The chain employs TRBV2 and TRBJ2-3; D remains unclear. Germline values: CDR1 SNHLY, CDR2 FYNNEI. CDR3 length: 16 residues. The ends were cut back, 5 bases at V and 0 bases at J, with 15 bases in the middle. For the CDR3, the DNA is TGTGCCAGCAGTTGGGCGAATACCAAGAGCACAGATACGCAGTATTTT. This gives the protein CASSWANTKSTDTQYF.

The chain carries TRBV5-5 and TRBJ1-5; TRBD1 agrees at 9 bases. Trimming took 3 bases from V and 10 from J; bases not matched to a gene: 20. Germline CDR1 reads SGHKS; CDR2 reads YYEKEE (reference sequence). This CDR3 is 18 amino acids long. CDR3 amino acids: CASSSSYRDRVVSVPQHF. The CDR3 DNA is TGTGCCAGCAGCTCTAGCTACCGGGACAGGGTCGTATCGGTCCCCCAGCATTTT.

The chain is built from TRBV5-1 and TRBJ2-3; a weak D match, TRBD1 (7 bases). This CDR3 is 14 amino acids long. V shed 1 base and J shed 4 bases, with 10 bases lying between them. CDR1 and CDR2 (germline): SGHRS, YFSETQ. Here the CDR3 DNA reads TGCGCCAGCAGCTTGCGCAGGGGGGCAGATACGCAGTATTTT. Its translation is CASSLRRGADTQYF.

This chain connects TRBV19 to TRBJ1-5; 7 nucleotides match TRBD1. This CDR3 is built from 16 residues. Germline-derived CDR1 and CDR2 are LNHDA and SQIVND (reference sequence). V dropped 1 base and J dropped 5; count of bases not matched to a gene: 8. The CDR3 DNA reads TGTGCCAGTAGTATAGTCAGGGACAGCGGTTATCAGCCCCAGCATTTT. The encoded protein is CASSIVRDSGYQPQHF. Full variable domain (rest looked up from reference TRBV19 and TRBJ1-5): DGGITQSPKYLFRKEGQNVTLSCEQNLNHDAMYWYRQDPGQGLRLIYYSQIVNDFQKGDIAEGYSVSREKKESFPLTVTSAQKNPTAFYLCASSIVRDSGYQPQHFGDGTRLSIL.

Here the CDR3 reads CASATWSTDTQYF. The CDR3 nucleotides are TGTGCTAGTGCTACCTGGTCCACAGATACGCAGTATTTT. The chain couples TRBV12-5 to TRBJ2-3; D uncertain. Germline CDR1 LGHNT, CDR2 FRNRAP. The CDR3 is made up of 13 amino acids. The V end was cut by 7 bases, the J end by 2 bases, with 10 bases between.

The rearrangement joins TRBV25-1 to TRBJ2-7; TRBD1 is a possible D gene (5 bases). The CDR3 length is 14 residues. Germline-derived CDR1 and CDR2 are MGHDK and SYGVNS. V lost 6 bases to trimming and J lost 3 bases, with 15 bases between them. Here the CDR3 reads CASSEDDRDYEQYF. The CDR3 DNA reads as TGTGCCAGCAGCGAAGACGACAGAGACTACGAGCAGTACTTC.

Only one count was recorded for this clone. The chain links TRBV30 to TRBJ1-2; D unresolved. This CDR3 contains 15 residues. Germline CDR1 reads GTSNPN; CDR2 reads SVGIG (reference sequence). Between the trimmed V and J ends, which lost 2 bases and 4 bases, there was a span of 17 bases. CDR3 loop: CAWSSWSREGYGYTF. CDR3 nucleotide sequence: TGTGCCTGGAGTTCCTGGTCCAGAGAGGGCTATGGCTACACCTTC.